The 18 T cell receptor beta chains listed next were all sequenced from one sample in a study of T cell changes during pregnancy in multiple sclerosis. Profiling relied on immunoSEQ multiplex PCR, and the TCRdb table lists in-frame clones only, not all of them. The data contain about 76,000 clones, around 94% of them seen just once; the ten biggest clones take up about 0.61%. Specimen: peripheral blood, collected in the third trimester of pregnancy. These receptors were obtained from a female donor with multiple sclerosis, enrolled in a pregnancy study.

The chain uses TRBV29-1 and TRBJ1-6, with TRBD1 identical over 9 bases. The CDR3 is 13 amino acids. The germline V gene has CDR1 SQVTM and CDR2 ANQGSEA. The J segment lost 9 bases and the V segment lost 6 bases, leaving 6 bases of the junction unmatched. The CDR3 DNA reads TGCAGCGTACAGGGGGCCCCTAGTTCACCCCTCCACTTT. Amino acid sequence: CSVQGAPSSPLHF.

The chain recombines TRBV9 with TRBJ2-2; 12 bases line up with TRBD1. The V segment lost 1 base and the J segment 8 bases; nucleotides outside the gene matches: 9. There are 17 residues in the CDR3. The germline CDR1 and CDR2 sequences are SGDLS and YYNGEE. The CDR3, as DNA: TGTGCCAGCAGCGTACGCCGGGACAGGGGGCATTCTGGGGAGCTGTTTTTT. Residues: CASSVRRDRGHSGELFF.

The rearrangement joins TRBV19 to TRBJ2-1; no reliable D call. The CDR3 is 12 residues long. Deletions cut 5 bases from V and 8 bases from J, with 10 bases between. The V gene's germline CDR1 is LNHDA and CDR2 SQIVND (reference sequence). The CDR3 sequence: CASSFAVHEQFF. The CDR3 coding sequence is TGTGCCAGTAGTTTCGCAGTGCATGAGCAGTTCTTC.

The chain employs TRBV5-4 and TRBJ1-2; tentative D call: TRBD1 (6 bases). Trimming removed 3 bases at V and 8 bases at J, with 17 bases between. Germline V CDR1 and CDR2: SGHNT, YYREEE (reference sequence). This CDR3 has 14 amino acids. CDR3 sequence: CASSSGAPGRGYTF. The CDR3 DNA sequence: TGTGCCAGCAGCTCAGGGGCTCCCGGGAGGGGCTACACCTTC.

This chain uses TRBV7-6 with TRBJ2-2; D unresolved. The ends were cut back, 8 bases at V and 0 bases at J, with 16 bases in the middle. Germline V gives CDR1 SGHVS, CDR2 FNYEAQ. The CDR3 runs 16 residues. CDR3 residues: CASSPPSTTNTGELFF. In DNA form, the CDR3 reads TGTGCCAGCTCTCCCCCCTCCACAACGAACACCGGGGAGCTGTTTTTT.

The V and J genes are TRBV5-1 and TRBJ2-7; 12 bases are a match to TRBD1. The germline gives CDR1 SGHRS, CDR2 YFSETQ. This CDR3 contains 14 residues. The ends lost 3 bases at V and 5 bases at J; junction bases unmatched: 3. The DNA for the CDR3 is TGCGCCAGCAGCTCGGGACAGGGGGCCGACGAGCAGTACTTC. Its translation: CASSSGQGADEQYF.

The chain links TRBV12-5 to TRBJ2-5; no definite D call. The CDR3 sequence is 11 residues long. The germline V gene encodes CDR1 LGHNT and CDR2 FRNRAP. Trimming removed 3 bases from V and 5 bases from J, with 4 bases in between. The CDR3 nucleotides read TGTGCTAGTGGTTTACGGGAGACCCAGTACTTC. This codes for CASGLRETQYF.

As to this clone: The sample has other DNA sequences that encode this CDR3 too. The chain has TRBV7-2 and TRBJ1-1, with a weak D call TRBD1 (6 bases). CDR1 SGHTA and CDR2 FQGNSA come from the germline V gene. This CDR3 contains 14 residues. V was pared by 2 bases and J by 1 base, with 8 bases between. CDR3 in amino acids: CASSLIRGNTEAFF. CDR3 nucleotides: TGTGCCAGCAGCTTAATCAGGGGGAACACTGAAGCTTTCTTT.

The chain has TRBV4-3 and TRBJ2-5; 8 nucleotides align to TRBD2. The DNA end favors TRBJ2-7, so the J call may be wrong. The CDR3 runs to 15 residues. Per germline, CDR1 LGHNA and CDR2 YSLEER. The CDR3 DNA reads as TGCGCCAGCAGCCCATCCTCTAGCGGGCACTACGAGCAGTACTTC. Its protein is CASSPSSSGHYEQYF.

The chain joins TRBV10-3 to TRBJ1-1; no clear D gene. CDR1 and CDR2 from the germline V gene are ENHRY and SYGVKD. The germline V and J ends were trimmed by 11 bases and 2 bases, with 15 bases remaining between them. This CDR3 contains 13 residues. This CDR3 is CAVRIGGNTEAFF. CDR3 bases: TGTGCCGTGCGGATAGGAGGAAACACTGAAGCTTTCTTT.

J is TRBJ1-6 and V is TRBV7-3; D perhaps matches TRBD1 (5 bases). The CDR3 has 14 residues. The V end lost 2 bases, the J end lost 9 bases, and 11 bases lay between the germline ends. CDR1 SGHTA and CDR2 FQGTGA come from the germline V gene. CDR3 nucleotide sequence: TGTGCCAGCAGCTTACAGGGTACTACTTCACCCCTCCACTTT. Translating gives CASSLQGTTSPLHF.

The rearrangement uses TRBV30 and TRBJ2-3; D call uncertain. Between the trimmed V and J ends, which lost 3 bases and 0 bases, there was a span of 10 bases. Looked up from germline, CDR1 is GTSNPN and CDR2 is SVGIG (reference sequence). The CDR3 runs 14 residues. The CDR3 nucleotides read TGTGCCTGGAGCCGAACTATAAGCACAGATACGCAGTATTTT. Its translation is CAWSRTISTDTQYF.

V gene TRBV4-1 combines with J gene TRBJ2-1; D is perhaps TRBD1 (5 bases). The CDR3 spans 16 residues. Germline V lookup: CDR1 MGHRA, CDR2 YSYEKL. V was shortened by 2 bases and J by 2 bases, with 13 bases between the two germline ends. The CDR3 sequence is CASSQLDILAYNEQFF. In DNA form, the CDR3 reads TGCGCCAGCAGCCAATTGGACATCCTAGCCTACAATGAGCAGTTCTTC.

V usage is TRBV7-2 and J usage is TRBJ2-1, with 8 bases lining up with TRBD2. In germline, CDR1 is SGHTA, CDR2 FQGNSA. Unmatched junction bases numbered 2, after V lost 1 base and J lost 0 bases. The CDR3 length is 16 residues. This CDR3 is CASSLVAGSSYNEQFF. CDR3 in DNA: TGTGCCAGCAGCTTAGTAGCGGGGAGCTCCTACAATGAGCAGTTCTTC.

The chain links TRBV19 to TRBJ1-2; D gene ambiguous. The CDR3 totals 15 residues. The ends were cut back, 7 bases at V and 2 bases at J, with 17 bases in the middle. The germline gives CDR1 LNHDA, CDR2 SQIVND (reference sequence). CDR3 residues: CASISATPSNYGYTF. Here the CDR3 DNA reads TGTGCCAGTATATCGGCGACACCAAGCAACTATGGCTACACCTTC.

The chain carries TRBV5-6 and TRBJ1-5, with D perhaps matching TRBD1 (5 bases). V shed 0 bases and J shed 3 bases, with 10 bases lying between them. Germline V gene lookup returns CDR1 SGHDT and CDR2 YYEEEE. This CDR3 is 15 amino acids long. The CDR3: CASSLVGRVNQPQHF. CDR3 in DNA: TGTGCCAGCAGCTTGGTAGGCAGGGTCAATCAGCCCCAGCATTTT. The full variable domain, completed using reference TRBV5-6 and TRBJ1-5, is DAGVTQSPTHLIKTRGQQVTLRCSPKSGHDTVSWYQQALGQGPQFIFQYYEEEERQRGNFPDRFSGHQFPNYSSELNVNALLLGDSALYLCASSLVGRVNQPQHFGDGTRLSIL.

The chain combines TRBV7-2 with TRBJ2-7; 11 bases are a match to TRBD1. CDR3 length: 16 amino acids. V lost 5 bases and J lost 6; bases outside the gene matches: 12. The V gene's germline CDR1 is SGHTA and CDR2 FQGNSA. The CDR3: CASSLYPGQGAPEQYF. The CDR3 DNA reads TGTGCCAGCAGCCTCTACCCTGGACAGGGGGCTCCCGAGCAGTACTTC.

The CDR3 is CASSPNRETEAFF. Here the CDR3 DNA reads TGTGCCAGCTCACCAAACAGGGAAACTGAAGCTTTCTTT. The J gene is TRBJ1-1, the V gene TRBV18; D may be TRBD1 (6 bases). CDR1 and CDR2 (germline): KGHSH, LQKENI. CDR3 size: 13 residues. Trimming removed 2 bases at V and 5 bases at J, with 9 bases between.